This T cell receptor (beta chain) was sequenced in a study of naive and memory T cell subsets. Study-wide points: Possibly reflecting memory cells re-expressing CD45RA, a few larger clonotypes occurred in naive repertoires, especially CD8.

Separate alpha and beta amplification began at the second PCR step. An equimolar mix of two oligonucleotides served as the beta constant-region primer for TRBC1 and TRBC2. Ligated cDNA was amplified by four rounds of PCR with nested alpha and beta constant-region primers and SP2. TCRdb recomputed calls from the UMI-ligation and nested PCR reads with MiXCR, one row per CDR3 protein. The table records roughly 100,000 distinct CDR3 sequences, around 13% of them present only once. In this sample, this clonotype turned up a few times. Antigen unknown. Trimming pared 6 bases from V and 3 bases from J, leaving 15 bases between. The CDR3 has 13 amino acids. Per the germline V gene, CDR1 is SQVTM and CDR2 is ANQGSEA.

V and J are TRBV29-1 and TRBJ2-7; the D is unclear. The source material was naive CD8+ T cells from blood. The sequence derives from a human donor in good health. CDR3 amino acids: CSVEMGLSYEQYF. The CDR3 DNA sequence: TGCAGCGTCGAGATGGGTCTGAGCTACGAGCAGTACTTC.